One sample yielded the 26 T cell receptor beta chains listed below, sequenced in a study of graft-versus-host responses after intestinal transplantation. Tissue processing of the graft released intraepithelial and lamina propria lymphocytes from it. Only in-frame clones appear in the TCRdb table, and some are missing; sequencing was by immunoSEQ multiplex PCR. This sample yields over a thousand clones, of which about 80% are seen a single time; roughly 18% belongs to the top ten. Sequences were derived from ileum tissue, sampled around 110 days after intestinal transplant. The origin of the receptors is a human patient who received an intestinal transplant, so some T cells may come from the graft donor.

The V and J genes are TRBV15 and TRBJ2-6; 7 bases match TRBD1. This CDR3 is 17 amino acids long. V shed 1 base and J 4 bases; nucleotides not matched to a gene: 7. Germline CDR1 reads LNHNV; CDR2 reads YYDKDF (reference sequence). The CDR3 DNA follows: TGTGCCACCAGCAGAGTAAAGACAGGGTACGGGGCCAACGTCCTGACTTTC. It yields the protein CATSRVKTGYGANVLTF. The whole variable domain, remainder taken from reference TRBV15 and TRBJ2-6, is DAMVIQNPRYQVTQFGKPVTLSCSQTLNHNVMYWYQQKSSQAPKLLFHYYDKDFNNEADTPDNFQSRRPNTSFCFLDIRSPGLGDTAMYLCATSRVKTGYGANVLTFGAGSRLTVL.

The V gene is TRBV10-3, the J gene TRBJ2-7, with 8 bases identical to TRBD1. V shed 2 bases and J 6 bases; nucleotides not matched to a gene: 0. The CDR3 is 12 residues long. Per the germline V gene, CDR1 is ENHRY and CDR2 is SYGVKD. The CDR3 sequence is CAISETGGEQYF. Here the CDR3 DNA reads TGTGCCATCAGTGAGACAGGGGGCGAGCAGTACTTC.

V is TRBV19 and J is TRBJ2-7; D unclear. The CDR3 runs to 15 residues. In germline, CDR1 is LNHDA, CDR2 SQIVND (reference sequence). The CDR3 DNA reads TGTGCCAGTAGTATAGATCCCTCCGCAGATCCGTCCTTTCGTGTC. This sequence encodes CASSIDPSADPSFRV.

The rearrangement joins TRBV27 to TRBJ2-2; D gene unclear. Germline V gene data show CDR1 as MNHEY and CDR2 as SMNVEV (reference sequence). CDR3 length: 15 amino acids. V lost 0 bases and J lost 1, with 6 bases in between. The CDR3 DNA is TGTGCCAGCAGTTTATCGATCCAGAACACCGGGGAGCTGTTTTTT. Translation: CASSLSIQNTGELFF.

CDR3 in amino acids: CASSLTNRGLAGEETQYF. CDR3 bases: TGCGCCAGCAGCTTGACGAACAGGGGGCTAGCGGGAGAAGAGACCCAGTACTTC. The rearrangement links TRBV5-1 to TRBJ2-5; D might be TRBD2 (10 bases). This CDR3 has 18 amino acids. Germline CDR1 and CDR2: SGHRS and YFSETQ. V was clipped by 1 base and J by 3 bases, with 22 bases between them.

This clone was detected only a few times. This chain uses TRBV29-1 with TRBJ2-5; D is undetermined. Per the germline V gene, CDR1 is SQVTM and CDR2 is ANQGSEA. The CDR3 loop spans 13 amino acids. V was cut by 6 bases and J by 3 bases, with 14 bases left in between. DNA of the CDR3: TGCAGCGTCCGGCTAAGTGGCGAAGAGACCCAGTACTTC. Translation: CSVRLSGEETQYF.

The rearrangement links TRBV18 to TRBJ2-3; no reliable D call. V was clipped by 1 base and J by 0 bases, with 2 bases between them. The CDR3 spans 13 residues. Germline CDR1 and CDR2: KGHSH and LQKENI. The CDR3 DNA reads as TGTGCCAGCTCACCACAAAGCACAGATACGCAGTATTTT. This translates into CASSPQSTDTQYF.

The chain has TRBV5-6 and TRBJ2-3; D perhaps matches TRBD2 (6 bases). Germline V gene data show CDR1 as SGHDT and CDR2 as YYEEEE. The V gene lost 0 bases and the J gene lost 3 bases, with 11 bases spanning the gap. CDR3 length: 15 amino acids. CDR3 DNA: TGTGCCAGCAGCTTGGACGGGAGAGGTACAGATACGCAGTATTTT. Protein product: CASSLDGRGTDTQYF.

In its sample, this clone was seen once. The rearrangement joins TRBV12-5 to TRBJ1-1; no clear D gene. The CDR3 consists of 12 residues. CDR1 is LGHNT and CDR2 is FRNRAP in the germline V gene. Trimming took off 1 base at V and 4 bases at J, with 4 bases between the two ends. In DNA, the CDR3 is TGTGCTAGTGGTTTGGAGGGCACTGAAGCTTTCTTT. Translation gives CASGLEGTEAFF. Supplemented by reference TRBV12-5 and TRBJ1-1, the full variable domain reads DARVTQTPRHKVTEMGQEVTMRCQPILGHNTVFWYRQTMMQGLELLAYFRNRAPLDDSGMPKDRFSAEMPDATLATLKIQPSEPRDSAVYFCASGLEGTEAFFGQGTRLTVV.

The chain joins TRBV18 to TRBJ2-7; possible D gene TRBD1, 6 bases. Germline V gene data show CDR1 as KGHSH and CDR2 as LQKENI. V lost 2 bases, J lost 6 bases, and 14 bases lay in between. The CDR3 covers 14 residues. The CDR3 coding sequence is TGTGCCAGCTCACCAAGCCAGGGGTGGGGCGAGCAGTACTTC. This codes for CASSPSQGWGEQYF.

The V call is TRBV5-6, the J call TRBJ2-5, with D tentatively TRBD1 or TRBD2 (5 bases each). CDR1 is SGHDT and CDR2 is YYEEEE in the germline V gene. The CDR3 runs 15 residues. Trimming stripped 0 bases from V and 12 bases from J, with 21 bases between. CDR3 coding DNA: TGTGCCAGCAGCTTGGATGGGGGACGGAGGAACGAGGAGTACTTC. Protein sequence: CASSLDGGRRNEEYF.

V and J are TRBV7-8 and TRBJ2-3, with D perhaps assigned TRBD1 or TRBD2 (6 bases each). Trimming removed 5 bases at V and 4 bases at J, with 25 bases between. CDR3 size: 18 residues. CDR1 is SGHVS, CDR2 FQNEAQ, per germline. The CDR3 coding sequence is TGTGCCAGCAGCCTAAGTGGTGTTGGGCGGGACATCCCAGATACGCAGTATTTT. It translates to CASSLSGVGRDIPDTQYF.

The chain employs TRBV27 and TRBJ2-3; 8 positions match TRBD2. Germline loops: CDR1 MNHEY, CDR2 SMNVEV (reference sequence). There are 15 residues in the CDR3. J gave up 1 base and V 6 bases, and 6 bases lay outside the gene matches. As DNA, the CDR3 is TGTGCCAGCAGGCCCATGCGGGAGGGCACAGATACGCAGTATTTT. As protein: CASRPMREGTDTQYF.

This clone was counted once. The rearrangement uses TRBV11-3 and TRBJ2-3; the D gene is possibly TRBD2 (7 bases). There are 14 residues in the CDR3. V lost 2 bases to trimming and J lost 5 bases, with 11 bases between them. The germline CDR1 and CDR2 sequences are SGHNT and YENEEA. CDR3 nucleotide sequence: TGTGCCAGCAGCTTAAGGGGGGGGCAAGATACGCAGTATTTT. As protein: CASSLRGGQDTQYF.

The rearrangement links TRBV20-1 to TRBJ1-1; 7 bases are shared with TRBD1. V was clipped by 5 bases and J by 6 bases; unmatched bases: 3. This CDR3 has 11 residues. Germline CDR1 and CDR2: DFQATT and SNEGSKA (reference sequence). CDR3 nucleotide sequence: TGCAGTGCTGACAGGGTTTCTGAAGCTTTCTTT. As protein: CSADRVSEAFF.

This rearrangement joins TRBV30 to TRBJ2-5, with a weak D call TRBD2 (7 bases). Germline CDR1 GTSNPN, CDR2 SVGIG (reference sequence). The CDR3 is 14 amino acids. V was shortened by 2 bases and J by 2 bases, with 12 bases between the two germline ends. Here the CDR3 DNA reads TGTGCCTGGAGTATCGGGGGGACACAAGAGACCCAGTACTTC. Translated, it gives CAWSIGGTQETQYF.

This chain links TRBV6-6 with TRBJ1-5; D not resolved. The CDR3 is 15 residues long. Germline V gene lookup returns CDR1 MNHNY and CDR2 SVGAGI (reference sequence). V shed 0 bases and J shed 1 base, with 7 bases lying between them. The CDR3 DNA follows: TGTGCCAGCAGTTACTCGAGTGAAAGCAATCAGCCCCAGCATTTT. Translation: CASSYSSESNQPQHF.

This clone was seen just once. The chain couples TRBV7-9 to TRBJ1-4; D gene uncertain. V lost 1 base and J lost 7, with 10 bases in between. CDR1 and CDR2 (germline): SEHNR, FQNEAQ (reference sequence). CDR3 length equals 14 residues. DNA of the CDR3: TGTGCCAGCAGCTTAGGGCCCGAGTTTGAAAAACTGTTTTTT. Translating gives CASSLGPEFEKLFF.

The chain links TRBV7-6 to TRBJ2-7; 7 bases are a match to TRBD2. Germline V gene sequence: CDR1 SGHVS, CDR2 FNYEAQ. The CDR3 runs to 13 residues. Unmatched junction bases numbered 7, after V lost 7 bases and J lost 4 bases. CDR3 residues: CASTGGGRYEQYF. CDR3 sequence (DNA): TGTGCCAGCACGGGGGGAGGGAGGTACGAGCAGTACTTC.

The chain has TRBV7-9 and TRBJ2-1, with 7 nucleotides matching TRBD2. Per germline, CDR1 SEHNR and CDR2 FQNEAQ (reference sequence). This CDR3 is 15 amino acids long. The trim removed 5 bases at V and 8 bases at J, leaving 12 bases unmatched. CDR3 DNA sequence: TGTGCCAGCAGCAGTGTGAGCGGGATGTGGGATGAGCAGTTCTTC. Residues: CASSSVSGMWDEQFF. The complete variable domain, with remaining parts taken from reference TRBV7-9 and TRBJ2-1, reads DTGVSQNPRHKITKRGQNVTFRCDPISEHNRLYWYRQTLGQGPEFLTYFQNEAQLEKSRLLSDRFSAERPKGSFSTLEIQRTEQGDSAMYLCASSSVSGMWDEQFFGPGTRLTVL.

This chain joins TRBV9 and TRBJ1-1; 12 bases line up with TRBD1. The CDR3 is 15 residues long. CDR1 and CDR2 from the germline V gene are SGDLS and YYNGEE. V trimming: 0 bases; J trimming: 6 bases; junction bases outside the gene matches: 3. The CDR3 sequence is CASSVGRDRGPEAFF. CDR3 coding DNA: TGTGCCAGCAGCGTAGGACGGGACAGGGGGCCTGAAGCTTTCTTT.

The chain carries TRBV20-1 and TRBJ1-1; D unresolved. In germline, CDR1 is DFQATT, CDR2 SNEGSKA (reference sequence). The CDR3 sequence is 10 residues long. Deletions cut 6 bases from V and 11 bases from J, with 13 bases between. In DNA form, the CDR3 reads TGCAGTGCCTCGACGGTTTTGGCTTTCTTT. This gives the protein CSASTVLAFF.

V is TRBV29-1 and J is TRBJ2-3, with TRBD2 identical over 14 bases. CDR1 is SQVTM, CDR2 ANQGSEA, per germline. V trimming: 1 base; J trimming: 4 bases; junction bases outside the gene matches: 4. The CDR3 sequence is 16 residues long. In DNA, the CDR3 is TGCAGCGTTGAAGGGGGACTAGCGGGAGCCCCAGATACGCAGTATTTT. Amino acids: CSVEGGLAGAPDTQYF.

The J gene is TRBJ2-2, the V gene TRBV7-2; no clear D. The CDR3 runs 15 residues. Germline-derived CDR1 and CDR2 are SGHTA and FQGNSA. Deletions cut 1 base from V and 5 bases from J, with 11 bases between. CDR3 sequence (DNA): TGTGCCAGCAGCTTAGTAGTATCTTATACCGGGGAGCTGTTTTTT. Translation gives CASSLVVSYTGELFF.

CDR3 in amino acids: CASRLFTTWADQPQHF. Here the CDR3 DNA reads TGTGCAAGTCGCTTATTCACGACCTGGGCGGATCAGCCCCAGCATTTT. V and J are TRBV12-2 and TRBJ1-5. TRBV12-2 is described as a pseudogene. CDR3 length: 16 residues.

The J gene is TRBJ2-1, the V gene TRBV6-4; TRBD2 matches 9 bases. J lost 6 bases, V lost 6 bases, and 6 bases had no gene match. Germline V gene lookup returns CDR1 MRHNA and CDR2 SNTAGT. The CDR3 runs to 14 residues. The CDR3 region is CASRRLAGSNEQFF. The CDR3 DNA is TGTGCCAGCAGAAGGCTAGCGGGAAGCAATGAGCAGTTCTTC.